This TCR beta chain was profiled in a study of T cell responses to AZD1222 COVID-19 vaccine. Findings and limits, study-wide: The study found Spike-specific TCR breadth and depth rose after two AZD1222 doses.

To note about this clone: Its antigen is unknown.

The CDR3 has 17 amino acids. V lost 2 bases to trimming and J lost 3 bases, with 16 bases between them. CDR1 is LNHDA, CDR2 SQIVND, per germline (reference sequence). The repertoire was sequenced with immunoSEQ multiplex PCR; TCRdb's copy has only in-frame clones and lacks some. The sample carries about 55,000 clones, nearly 90% recorded once. The genes are TRBV19 and TRBJ1-4, with D uncertain. The specimen comprised peripheral blood, sampled on day 0 of AZD1222 vaccination. This clonotype was sampled from an adult in good health. The CDR3 reads CASSIFPPGKANEKLFF. The CDR3 DNA is TGTGCCAGTAGTATATTTCCGCCAGGAAAGGCTAATGAAAAACTGTTTTTT.